This T cell receptor (beta chain) was profiled in a study of T cells in Graves' hyperthyroidism and ophthalmopathy. This clonotype was seen ten or more times. The source material, RNA transcripts, was used to amplify TCR beta CDR3 regions. Initially, a first-round RT-PCR of the TCR CDR3 employed the HTBI primer set. MiXCR, run by TCRdb on the multiplex PCR reads, gives a single entry per CDR3 protein. Of about 640,000 distinct CDR3 sequences in the sample, less than 25% were seen once. Pregnant or lactating patients were excluded, as were those with uncontrolled infection or other autoimmune disease. The CDR3 spans 15 residues. The J segment lost 5 bases and the V segment lost 7 bases, leaving 10 bases of the junction unmatched.

Sequencing was performed on blood. The TCR was taken from a man aged 25-45 years with Graves' ophthalmopathy. V and J are TRBV12-3 or TRBV12-4 and TRBJ2-3; TRBD1 matches at 9 bases. As DNA, the CDR3 is TGTGCCAGCAACCTGCTTACAGGGGGCAGAGATACGCAGTATTTT. Translating gives CASNLLTGGRDTQYF.